The 5 T cell receptor beta chains below were found in one sample sequenced in a study of blood T cell repertoires in COVID-19. Profiling relied on immunoSEQ multiplex PCR, and the TCRdb table lists in-frame clones only, not all of them. The sample lists approximately 170,000 clones; about 88% were seen once. The material sequenced was peripheral blood. All receptors derive from a young man with acute or convalescent COVID-19.

The chain links TRBV5-4 to TRBJ2-7, with a weak D call TRBD2 (5 bases). V gave up 0 bases and J gave up 5 bases, with 12 bases separating them. Germline CDR1 and CDR2: SGHNT and YYREEE (reference sequence). The CDR3 covers 14 residues. The CDR3 is CASSLASRAHEQYF. The CDR3 nucleotides read TGTGCCAGCAGCTTGGCTAGCCGAGCCCACGAGCAGTACTTC.

The chain carries TRBV18 and TRBJ1-4; TRBD1 aligns across 7 bases. The length of the CDR3 is 15 residues. Germline V gene data show CDR1 as KGHSH and CDR2 as LQKENI. Trimming at V came to 2 bases and at J to 5 bases, leaving 5 bases not matched to a gene. CDR3 amino acids: CASSPDRVANEKLFF. DNA for the CDR3: TGTGCCAGCTCACCAGACAGGGTGGCAAATGAAAAACTGTTTTTT.

This chain uses TRBV5-6 with TRBJ1-3, with 8 bases that match TRBD1. Per the germline V gene, CDR1 is SGHDT and CDR2 is YYEEEE. Unmatched junction bases numbered 9, after V lost 4 bases and J lost 0 bases. The CDR3 length is 17 residues. CDR3 in DNA: TGTGCCAGCAGCATGTGGACAGGGCGAGTCTCTGGAAACACCATATATTTT. As protein: CASSMWTGRVSGNTIYF.

The chain uses TRBV3-1 (or the pseudogene TRBV3-2) and TRBJ2-7, with 12 bases identical to TRBD2. Germline CDR1 is LGHDT and CDR2 is YNNKEL (reference sequence). The CDR3 contains 20 residues. V lost 2 bases, J lost 2 bases, and 16 bases stayed unmatched. Here the CDR3 DNA reads TGTGCCAGCAGCCAAACCCGGACTAGCGGGGATCCAAAACAAACCTACGAGCAGTACTTC. As protein: CASSQTRTSGDPKQTYEQYF.

This chain connects TRBV10-3 to TRBJ2-2; TRBD2 matches at 7 bases. The CDR3 extends over 15 amino acids. Germline assignment: CDR1 ENHRY and CDR2 SYGVKD. V shed 0 bases and J 3 bases; nucleotides not matched to a gene: 1. The CDR3 spells CAISESLADTGELFF. CDR3 bases: TGTGCCATCAGTGAGTCCCTAGCGGACACCGGGGAGCTGTTTTTT.